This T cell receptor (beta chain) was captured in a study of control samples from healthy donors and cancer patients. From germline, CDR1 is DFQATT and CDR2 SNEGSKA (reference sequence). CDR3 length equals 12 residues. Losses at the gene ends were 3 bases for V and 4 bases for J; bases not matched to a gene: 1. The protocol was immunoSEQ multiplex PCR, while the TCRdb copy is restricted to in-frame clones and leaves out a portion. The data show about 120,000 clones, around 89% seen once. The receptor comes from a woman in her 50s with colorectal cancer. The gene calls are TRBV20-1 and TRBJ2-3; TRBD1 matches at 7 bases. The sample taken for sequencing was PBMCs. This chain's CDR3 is CSASGQADTQYF. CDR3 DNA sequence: TGCAGTGCTAGTGGACAGGCAGATACGCAGTATTTT.